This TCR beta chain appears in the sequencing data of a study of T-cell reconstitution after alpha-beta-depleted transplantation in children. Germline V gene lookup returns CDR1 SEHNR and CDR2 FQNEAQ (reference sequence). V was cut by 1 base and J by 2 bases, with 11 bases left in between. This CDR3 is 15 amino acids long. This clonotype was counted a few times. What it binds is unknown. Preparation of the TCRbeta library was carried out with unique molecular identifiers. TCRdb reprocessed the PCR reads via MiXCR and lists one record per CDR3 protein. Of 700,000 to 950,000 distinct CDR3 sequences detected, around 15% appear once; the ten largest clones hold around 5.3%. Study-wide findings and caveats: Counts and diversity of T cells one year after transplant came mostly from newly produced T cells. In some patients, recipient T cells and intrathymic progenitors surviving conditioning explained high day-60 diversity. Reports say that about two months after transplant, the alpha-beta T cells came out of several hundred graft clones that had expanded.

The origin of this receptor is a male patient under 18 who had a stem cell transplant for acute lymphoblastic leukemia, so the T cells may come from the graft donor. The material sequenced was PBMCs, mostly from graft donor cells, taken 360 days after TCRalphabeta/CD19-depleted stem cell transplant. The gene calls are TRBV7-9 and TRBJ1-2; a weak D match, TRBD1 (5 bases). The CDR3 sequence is CASSLVSRDNYGYTF. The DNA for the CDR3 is TGTGCCAGCAGCTTAGTATCCAGGGACAACTATGGCTACACCTTC.